This T cell receptor (beta chain) was sequenced during a study of CD8+CD57+ T cells in acquired aplastic anemia. About the research overall: Sorted CD4+ and CD8+ cells yielded DNA averaging around 3.2 ug.

Germline V gene sequence: CDR1 SQVTM, CDR2 ANQGSEA. With V trimmed by 4 bases and J by 4 bases, 8 bases remained unmatched. The CDR3 length is 15 residues. This clonotype has more than one count but fewer than ten. What it recognizes is unknown. The study profiled TCR beta VDJ and CDR3 using genomic DNA as template. Via MiXCR, TCRdb re-called the reads, giving one row per CDR3 protein. Of tens of thousands of distinct CDR3 sequences detected, under 65% appear once; the ten largest clones hold approximately 8.3%. The study, taken as a whole, reports: With respect to CD8+ Simpson's diversity, patients and controls did not differ significantly. Patients and controls turned out to have some 30 CD8+ CDR3 sequences in common.

Sequenced sample: sorted CD4+, CD8+, or CD8+CD57+ T cells (not recorded which) from PBMCs. The genes are TRBV29-1 and TRBJ2-5; 11 bases map to TRBD1. This receptor was obtained from a human donor in good health, serving as a control. The CDR3, as DNA: TGCAGCGTTGCCCGGGACAGGGGGGAGTTAGAGACCCAGTACTTC. Translated, it gives CSVARDRGELETQYF.